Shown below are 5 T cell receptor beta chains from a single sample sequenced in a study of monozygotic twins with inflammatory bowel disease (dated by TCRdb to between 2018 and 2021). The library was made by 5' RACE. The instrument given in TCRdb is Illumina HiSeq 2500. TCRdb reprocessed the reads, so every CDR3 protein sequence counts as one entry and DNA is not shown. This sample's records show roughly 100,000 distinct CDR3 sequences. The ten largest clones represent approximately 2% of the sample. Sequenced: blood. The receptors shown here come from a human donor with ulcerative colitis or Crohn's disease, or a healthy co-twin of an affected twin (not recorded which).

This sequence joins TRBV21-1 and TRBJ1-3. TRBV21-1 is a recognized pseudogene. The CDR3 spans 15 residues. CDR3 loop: CASSNVRASGNTIYF.

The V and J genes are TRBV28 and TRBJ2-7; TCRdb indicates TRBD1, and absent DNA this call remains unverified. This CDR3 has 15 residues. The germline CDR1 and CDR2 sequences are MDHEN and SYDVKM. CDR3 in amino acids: CASSPVAGGTHEQYF.

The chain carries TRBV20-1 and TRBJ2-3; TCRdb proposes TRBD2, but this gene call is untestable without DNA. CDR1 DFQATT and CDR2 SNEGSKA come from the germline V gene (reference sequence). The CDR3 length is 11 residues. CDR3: CSPTSGGTQYF.

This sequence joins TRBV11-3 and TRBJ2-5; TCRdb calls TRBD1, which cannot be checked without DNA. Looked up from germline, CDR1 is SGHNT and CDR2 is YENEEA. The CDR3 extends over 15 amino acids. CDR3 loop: CASSLGQHQIETQYF.

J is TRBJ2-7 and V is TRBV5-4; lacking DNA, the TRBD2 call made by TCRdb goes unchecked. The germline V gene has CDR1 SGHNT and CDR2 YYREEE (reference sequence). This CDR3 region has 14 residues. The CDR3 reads CASRREGGRGEQYF.